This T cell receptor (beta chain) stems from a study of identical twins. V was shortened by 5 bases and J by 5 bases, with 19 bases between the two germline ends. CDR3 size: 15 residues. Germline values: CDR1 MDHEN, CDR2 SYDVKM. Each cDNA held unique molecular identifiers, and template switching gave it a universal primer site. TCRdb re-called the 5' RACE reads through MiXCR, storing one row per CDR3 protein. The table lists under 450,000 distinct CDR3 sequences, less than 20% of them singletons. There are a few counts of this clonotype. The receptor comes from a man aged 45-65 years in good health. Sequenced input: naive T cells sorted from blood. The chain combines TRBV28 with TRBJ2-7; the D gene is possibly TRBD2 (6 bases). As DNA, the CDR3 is TGTGCCAGCAGTGCCCGGGGACTTGGGGAGGACGAGCAGTACTTC. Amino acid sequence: CASSARGLGEDEQYF.